The 15 T cell receptor beta chains below come from one sample, sequenced in a study of spatial heterogeneity in lung cancer. The time point was: sample taken at primary tumor resection. Unsorted whole RNA samples from tumor, nontumor lung or frozen PBMC were sequenced. Each CDR3 protein is one row after TCRdb ran MiXCR on the 5' RACE reads. The sample includes 75,000 to 85,000 distinct CDR3 sequences, around 21% of them seen just once. The material sequenced was PBMCs, taken at surgery. These receptor sequences come from a male donor with early-stage non-small cell lung cancer.

V and J are TRBV7-6 and TRBJ1-2, with 9 nucleotides matching TRBD1. The CDR3 spans 15 residues. The germline V gene has CDR1 SGHVS and CDR2 FNYEAQ. V gave up 4 bases and J gave up 6 bases; unmatched junction bases: 9. The CDR3 sequence is CASSSGQGIENGYTF. CDR3 nucleotide sequence: TGTGCCAGCAGCTCGGGACAGGGAATTGAAAATGGCTACACCTTC.

This clonotype was detected a few times. V gene TRBV20-1 combines with J gene TRBJ2-1; no clear D. The V and J ends lost 5 bases and 3 bases respectively, with 14 bases between them. The germline CDR1 and CDR2 sequences are DFQATT and SNEGSKA (reference sequence). This CDR3 has 14 amino acids. CDR3 region: CSAGFLASYNEQFF. CDR3 nucleotides: TGCAGTGCTGGTTTCTTGGCAAGCTACAATGAGCAGTTCTTC.

CDR3 bases: TGTGCCAGCAAGTCTAGCGGGGGGGCGAATACGCAGTATTTT. Translated, it gives CASKSSGGANTQYF. The chain is built from TRBV6-1 and TRBJ2-3; 12 nucleotides agree with TRBD2. Germline CDR1 reads MNHNS; CDR2 reads SASEGT. V shed 7 bases, J shed 7 bases, and the junction held 6 bases outside the gene matches. The CDR3 runs to 14 residues.

This clonotype was found many times. This chain links TRBV19 with TRBJ1-5, with D hard to call. V lost 9 bases and J lost 0, with 6 bases in between. Germline CDR1 and CDR2: LNHDA and SQIVND (reference sequence). This CDR3 region has 12 residues. The CDR3 DNA sequence: TGTGCCAGCAAGGTTAGCAATCAGCCCCAGCATTTT. Translating it yields CASKVSNQPQHF.

V usage is TRBV9 and J usage is TRBJ1-4; no reliable D call. The germline V gene has CDR1 SGDLS and CDR2 YYNGEE. This CDR3 region has 14 residues. Trimming pared 2 bases from V and 6 bases from J, leaving 11 bases between. Here the CDR3 DNA reads TGTGCCAGCAGCGTGGGCGACCGGCATGAAAAACTGTTTTTT. As protein: CASSVGDRHEKLFF.

The J gene is TRBJ2-2, the V gene TRBV7-2; 7 bases align to TRBD1. There are 17 residues in the CDR3. Germline V gives CDR1 SGHTA, CDR2 FQGNSA. V shed 1 base, J shed 6 bases, and the junction held 11 bases outside the gene matches. The CDR3 bases are TGTGCCAGCAGCTTAGTTCCGGGACAGTTAATTCCCGGGGAGCTGTTTTTT. This codes for CASSLVPGQLIPGELFF.

This clonotype was counted a few times. The chain joins TRBV7-9 to TRBJ2-4; D gene uncertain. Germline V gene sequence: CDR1 SEHNR, CDR2 FQNEAQ (reference sequence). The CDR3 length is 18 residues. Trimming took 5 bases from V and 0 from J, leaving 20 bases between them. CDR3 amino acids: CASSPQATAGLAKNIQYF. CDR3 DNA: TGTGCCAGCAGCCCCCAAGCCACGGCAGGATTAGCCAAAAACATTCAGTACTTC.

This clonotype qualifies as medium-sized. The chain couples TRBV29-1 to TRBJ2-7, with 8 nucleotides matching TRBD1. This CDR3 has 13 amino acids. The germline gives CDR1 SQVTM, CDR2 ANQGSEA. J was trimmed by 3 bases and V by 4 bases; bases with no gene match: 5. The CDR3 loop reads CSVGRGQGYEQYF. DNA of the CDR3: TGCAGCGTTGGGAGAGGACAGGGCTACGAGCAGTACTTC.

This clonotype was seen more than once but under ten times. The J gene is TRBJ2-3, the V gene TRBV12-3 or TRBV12-4; D may be TRBD1 or TRBD2 (6 bases each). The length of the CDR3 is 14 residues. The V gene lost 2 bases and the J gene lost 3 bases, with 9 bases spanning the gap. DNA of the CDR3: TGTGCCAGCAGTTTATGGGGGGCGACAGATACGCAGTATTTT. This encodes CASSLWGATDTQYF.

V and J are TRBV9 and TRBJ2-7; D is ambiguous. CDR1 is SGDLS and CDR2 is YYNGEE in the germline V gene. CDR3 length: 12 amino acids. The germline V and J ends were trimmed by 2 bases and 3 bases, with 6 bases remaining between them. CDR3 loop: CASSVDNYEQYF. CDR3 DNA: TGTGCCAGCAGCGTTGACAACTACGAGCAGTACTTC.

V gene TRBV3-1 combines with J gene TRBJ2-5; no firm D call. The CDR3 runs to 13 residues. The germline V and J ends were trimmed by 1 base and 4 bases, with 7 bases remaining between them. Germline CDR1 reads LGHDT; CDR2 reads YNNKEL (reference sequence). For the CDR3, the DNA is TGTGCCAGCAGCCAAGCGGGTTCAGAGACCCAGTACTTC. Translation: CASSQAGSETQYF.

Only a few counts were recorded for this clonotype. The chain couples TRBV5-6 to TRBJ2-3; 12 bases line up with TRBD2. The CDR3 is made up of 16 amino acids. Germline CDR1 SGHDT, CDR2 YYEEEE. Losses at the gene ends were 6 bases for V and 2 bases for J; bases not matched to a gene: 7. In nucleotides, the CDR3 is TGTGCCAGCAAACGGACTAGCGGGATTGCCACAGATACGCAGTATTTT. Amino acids: CASKRTSGIATDTQYF.

This clonotype was detected a few times. The chain couples TRBV20-1 to TRBJ1-4; D might be TRBD1 (5 bases). V lost 4 bases and J 5 bases, leaving 11 bases between the germline ends. In germline, CDR1 is DFQATT, CDR2 SNEGSKA (reference sequence). CDR3 length equals 13 residues. The chain's CDR3 is CSANRDLNEKLFF. The CDR3 nucleotides are TGCAGTGCTAACCGGGACCTCAATGAAAAACTGTTTTTT.

This clonotype has more than one count but fewer than ten. This rearrangement joins TRBV12-3 or TRBV12-4 to TRBJ2-2; no clear D. The CDR3 has 13 residues. V was pared by 6 bases and J by 5 bases, with 10 bases between. Here the CDR3 reads CASRLTETGELFF. The CDR3 DNA follows: TGTGCCAGCAGACTTACAGAAACCGGGGAGCTGTTTTTT.

This clonotype was seen repeatedly, ten times or more. The genes are TRBV29-1 and TRBJ1-1, with 9 bases identical to TRBD1. This CDR3 region has 14 residues. V was pared by 6 bases and J by 4 bases, with 9 bases of the junction left unmatched. Germline V gene data show CDR1 as SQVTM and CDR2 as ANQGSEA. As DNA, the CDR3 is TGCAGCGTGGGGGGGGACAGGGCGGCCACTGAAGCTTTCTTT. This translates into CSVGGDRAATEAFF.